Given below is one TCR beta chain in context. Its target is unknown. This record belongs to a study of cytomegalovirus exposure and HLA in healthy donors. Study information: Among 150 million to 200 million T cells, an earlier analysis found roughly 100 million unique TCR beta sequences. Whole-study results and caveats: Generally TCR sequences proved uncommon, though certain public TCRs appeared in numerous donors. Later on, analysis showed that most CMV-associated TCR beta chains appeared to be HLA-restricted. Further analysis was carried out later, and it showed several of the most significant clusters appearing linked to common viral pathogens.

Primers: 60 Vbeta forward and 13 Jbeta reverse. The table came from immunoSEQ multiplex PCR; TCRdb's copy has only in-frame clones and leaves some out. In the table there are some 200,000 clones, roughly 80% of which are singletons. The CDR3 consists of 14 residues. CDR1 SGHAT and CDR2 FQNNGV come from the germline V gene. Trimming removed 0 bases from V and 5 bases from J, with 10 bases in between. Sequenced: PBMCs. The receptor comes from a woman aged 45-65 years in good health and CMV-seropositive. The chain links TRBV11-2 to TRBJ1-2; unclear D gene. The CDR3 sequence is CASSLERSEYGYTF. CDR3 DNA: TGTGCCAGCAGCTTAGAGCGGAGCGAATATGGCTACACCTTC.